The 5 T cell receptor beta chains below come from one sample, sequenced in a study of blood T cell repertoires in COVID-19. The method was immunoSEQ multiplex PCR; TCRdb's version includes in-frame clones alone and lacks a portion of them. Here the sample spans 200,000 or so clones, around 80% being singletons. Sequenced material: PBMCs or T cells enriched from blood (not recorded which). These TCRs come from a man aged 60 to 75 who had recovered from COVID-19.

A word on this clone: The identical CDR3 is also encoded by other nucleotide sequences in the sample. The rearrangement uses TRBV9 and TRBJ1-5; TRBD1 matches at 9 bases. Unmatched junction bases numbered 1, after V lost 0 bases and J lost 6 bases. Looked up from germline, CDR1 is SGDLS and CDR2 is YYNGEE. The CDR3 consists of 14 residues. The CDR3 spells CASSVGQGGQPQHF. In nucleotides, the CDR3 is TGTGCCAGCAGCGTAGGACAGGGGGGTCAGCCCCAGCATTTT.

This clone was counted a few times. Within the sample, other DNA sequences also encode this same CDR3. This chain uses TRBV7-2 with TRBJ1-5; D unresolved. Per germline, CDR1 SGHTA and CDR2 FQGNSA. The CDR3 covers 15 residues. V lost 1 base and J 0 bases, leaving 7 bases between the germline ends. CDR3 DNA: TGTGCCAGCAGCTTAGATTCGAGTAGCAATCAGCCCCAGCATTTT. Its translation is CASSLDSSSNQPQHF.

On this clone itself: This specimen includes other DNA sequences encoding the same CDR3. The chain joins TRBV11-2 to TRBJ1-3, with unresolved D. Germline V CDR1 and CDR2: SGHAT, FQNNGV. The CDR3 is 13 residues long. The V gene lost 0 bases and the J gene lost 4 bases, with 4 bases spanning the gap. In DNA form, the CDR3 reads TGTGCCAGCAGCTTAGACCGGGGAAACACCATATATTTT. Protein product: CASSLDRGNTIYF.

The chain has TRBV6-5 and TRBJ1-2, with D maybe TRBD1 (5 bases). The CDR3 consists of 15 residues. CDR1 MNHEY and CDR2 SVGAGI come from the germline V gene. V was clipped by 6 bases and J by 1 base, with 15 bases between them. The CDR3 is CASSLNGQNNYGYTF. The DNA for the CDR3 is TGTGCCAGCAGCTTAAATGGACAAAATAACTATGGCTACACCTTC.

This clone came up once. CDR3 sequence: CASSLAGAQETQYF. CDR3 nucleotides: TGTGCCAGCAGCTTAGCGGGGGCCCAAGAGACCCAGTACTTC. The chain combines TRBV5-4 with TRBJ2-5, with 8 bases aligning to TRBD2. Germline loops: CDR1 SGHNT, CDR2 YYREEE (reference sequence). V was clipped by 2 bases and J by 1 base; unmatched bases: 1. This CDR3 is built from 14 residues.